One and the same sample provided the 6 T cell receptor beta chains below, sequenced in a study of blood T cell repertoires in COVID-19. Only in-frame clones appear in the TCRdb table, and some are missing; sequencing was by immunoSEQ multiplex PCR. The sample carries 90,000 or so clones, 55% to 75% recorded once. Sequenced sample: peripheral blood. The receptor source for this set is a woman over 75 with acute or convalescent COVID-19.

The gene calls are TRBV28 and TRBJ2-2; a possible D gene is TRBD2 (7 bases). The CDR3 has 16 amino acids. V dropped 6 bases and J dropped 4 bases, with 18 bases sitting between them. From germline, CDR1 is MDHEN and CDR2 SYDVKM. The CDR3 DNA is TGTGCCAGCAGGGGGGGGCCGCAAGCGGGCACCGGGGAGCTGTTTTTT. The encoded protein is CASRGGPQAGTGELFF.

This clone appeared a few times. J is TRBJ1-5 and V is TRBV19; the D is unclear. The V end lost 1 base, the J end lost 5 bases, and 6 bases lay between the germline ends. Germline-derived CDR1 and CDR2 are LNHDA and SQIVND (reference sequence). There are 13 residues in the CDR3. CDR3 in DNA: TGTGCCAGTAGTATAGTGCGGGATCAGCCCCAGCATTTT. Protein: CASSIVRDQPQHF.

The J gene is TRBJ1-1, the V gene TRBV20-1, with D perhaps matching TRBD1 (6 bases). There are 11 residues in the CDR3. Germline V gene lookup returns CDR1 DFQATT and CDR2 SNEGSKA (reference sequence). Deletions cut 6 bases from V and 10 bases from J, with 15 bases between. The CDR3 DNA sequence: TGCAGTGCCGCCGGGCCCAGGGGAGCTTTCTTT. Translated, it gives CSAAGPRGAFF.

This clone was recorded only once. The rearrangement uses TRBV4-1 and TRBJ2-3, with D perhaps TRBD2 (6 bases). Germline-derived CDR1 and CDR2 are MGHRA and YSYEKL. V was cut by 1 base and J by 2 bases, with 10 bases left in between. This CDR3 region has 15 residues. CDR3: CASSQVGTPTDTQYF. CDR3 coding DNA: TGCGCCAGCAGCCAAGTTGGGACTCCCACAGATACGCAGTATTTT.

This clone was seen a handful of times. The chain employs TRBV19 and TRBJ1-1; the match to TRBD1 covers 8 bases. This CDR3 has 16 amino acids. In germline, CDR1 is LNHDA, CDR2 SQIVND (reference sequence). Germline trimming cut 5 bases from V and 5 bases from J; bases unmatched to any gene: 13. The CDR3 is CASSPYQGAGMTEAFF. CDR3 bases: TGTGCCAGTAGTCCTTACCAGGGGGCAGGAATGACTGAAGCTTTCTTT. The whole variable domain, remainder taken from reference TRBV19 and TRBJ1-1, is DGGITQSPKYLFRKEGQNVTLSCEQNLNHDAMYWYRQDPGQGLRLIYYSQIVNDFQKGDIAEGYSVSREKKESFPLTVTSAQKNPTAFYLCASSPYQGAGMTEAFFGQGTRLTVV.

The V and J genes are TRBV7-9 and TRBJ2-3; weak D call: TRBD1 (5 bases). Trimming removed 3 bases from V and 2 bases from J, with 12 bases in between. Germline loops: CDR1 SEHNR, CDR2 FQNEAQ (reference sequence). The CDR3 contains 15 residues. The CDR3 sequence: CASSLSGIPTDTQYF. Here the CDR3 DNA reads TGTGCCAGCAGCTTGTCAGGGATCCCCACAGATACGCAGTATTTT.